The sample holds many counts of the clone carrying this T cell receptor beta chain. The source of the sample is a study of Graves' ophthalmopathy and Graves' hyperthyroidism. Germline-derived CDR1 and CDR2 are LNHNV and YYDKDF (reference sequence). The CDR3 extends over 15 amino acids. V was clipped by 6 bases and J by 1 base; unmatched bases: 2. The authors amplified TCR beta CDR3 regions, and they did so from RNA transcripts for repertoire sequencing. Scientists carried out first-round RT-PCR using HTBI primers and then a second-round multiplex PCR. TCRdb ran MiXCR on the multiplex PCR reads and lists one entry per CDR3 protein. Of about 640,000 distinct CDR3 sequences listed, roughly two fifths were seen once; the top ten hold around 3%.

This sequence was found in an adult man with Graves' ophthalmopathy. Sequencing was performed on peripheral blood. The gene calls are TRBV15 and TRBJ2-2; 10 bases are shared with TRBD1. In DNA, the CDR3 is TGTGCCACCAGGACAGGGGGCGGGAACACCGGGGAGCTGTTTTTT. It specifies CATRTGGGNTGELFF.